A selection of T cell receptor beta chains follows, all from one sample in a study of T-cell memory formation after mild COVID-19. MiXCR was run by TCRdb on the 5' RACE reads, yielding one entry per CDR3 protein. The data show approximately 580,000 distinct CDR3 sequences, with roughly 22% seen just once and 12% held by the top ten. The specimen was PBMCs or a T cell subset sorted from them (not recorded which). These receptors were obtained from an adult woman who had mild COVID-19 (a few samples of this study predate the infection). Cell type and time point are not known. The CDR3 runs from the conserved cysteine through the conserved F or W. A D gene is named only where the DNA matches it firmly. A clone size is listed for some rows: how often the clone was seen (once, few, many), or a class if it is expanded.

CDR3 DNA: TGTGCCAGCAGCGACATACTAGCGGAGAACACCGGGGAGCTGTTTTTT
CDR3 protein: CASSDILAENTGELFF
D gene: TRBD2
V gene: TRBV9
clone size: -
J gene: TRBJ2-2
CDR3 length: 16

CDR3 DNA: TGCAGCGTTGACGCTAGCGACGAGCAGTACTTC
CDR3 protein: CSVDASDEQYF
D gene: -
V gene: TRBV29-1
clone size: -
J gene: TRBJ2-7
CDR3 length: 11

CDR3 DNA: TGTGCCAGCAGTTTAGCGCTCGGGCTAGCGGAGGCCTCCTACAATGAGCAGTTCTTC
CDR3 protein: CASSLALGLAEASYNEQFF
D gene: TRBD2
V gene: TRBV12-3/TRBV12-4
clone size: few
J gene: TRBJ2-1
CDR3 length: 19

CDR3 DNA: TGTGCCAGCAGCTTAGCTTACGGCCTGGTTTTGGAGCAGTTCTTC
CDR3 protein: CASSLAYGLVLEQFF
D gene: -
V gene: TRBV7-9
clone size: -
J gene: TRBJ2-1
CDR3 length: 15

CDR3 DNA: TGCAGTGCTAGAAGCCCGGGACAGCTCCACGAGCAGTACTTC
CDR3 protein: CSARSPGQLHEQYF
D gene: TRBD1
V gene: TRBV20-1
clone size: few
J gene: TRBJ2-7
CDR3 length: 14

CDR3 DNA: TGCAGTGCTTCCCAGGGGGACACTGAAGCTTTCTTT
CDR3 protein: CSASQGDTEAFF
D gene: TRBD1
V gene: TRBV20-1
clone size: many
J gene: TRBJ1-1
CDR3 length: 12

CDR3 DNA: TGCGCCAGCAGTGAGTCACTACGCAGCTCCTACAATGAGCAGTTCTTC
CDR3 protein: CASSESLRSSYNEQFF
D gene: -
V gene: TRBV10-1
clone size: -
J gene: TRBJ2-1
CDR3 length: 16

CDR3 DNA: TGTGCCAGCAGTGAAGGGGGGGCTGGGGCCAACGTCCTGACTTTC
CDR3 protein: CASSEGGAGANVLTF
D gene: -
V gene: TRBV6-1
clone size: -
J gene: TRBJ2-6
CDR3 length: 15

CDR3 DNA: TGTGCCTGGAGTGGGTTCCGCGGGGGGACACACACAGATACGCAGTATTTT
CDR3 protein: CAWSGFRGGTHTDTQYF
D gene: TRBD2
V gene: TRBV30
clone size: -
J gene: TRBJ2-3
CDR3 length: 17

CDR3 DNA: TGTGCCAGCAGCCATCTTTTCGGGGGTTCCGACACTGAAGCTTTCTTT
CDR3 protein: CASSHLFGGSDTEAFF
D gene: -
V gene: TRBV3-1
clone size: -
J gene: TRBJ1-1
CDR3 length: 16

CDR3 DNA: TGTGCCTGGAGTGTATGGGACAGTAATGAAAAACTGTTTTTT
CDR3 protein: CAWSVWDSNEKLFF
D gene: TRBD1
V gene: TRBV30
clone size: -
J gene: TRBJ1-4
CDR3 length: 14

CDR3 DNA: TGTGCCTGGAGTGTAGGAGGGACCTCCTACAATGAGCAGTTCTTC
CDR3 protein: CAWSVGGTSYNEQFF
D gene: -
V gene: TRBV30
clone size: few
J gene: TRBJ2-1
CDR3 length: 15

CDR3 DNA: TGCAGTGCTCCTCCGCTAGCGGGCTCCTACGAGCAGTACTTC
CDR3 protein: CSAPPLAGSYEQYF
D gene: TRBD2
V gene: TRBV20-1
clone size: -
J gene: TRBJ2-7
CDR3 length: 14

CDR3 DNA: TGCAGTGCTAGAGATGAGAGGCGGGAGACCCAGTACTTC
CDR3 protein: CSARDERRETQYF
D gene: -
V gene: TRBV20-1
clone size: few
J gene: TRBJ2-5
CDR3 length: 13

CDR3 DNA: TGTGCCAGCAGTCCCACCGGGGAGCAGTTCTTC
CDR3 protein: CASSPTGEQFF
D gene: -
V gene: TRBV12-3/TRBV12-4
clone size: many
J gene: TRBJ2-1
CDR3 length: 11

CDR3 DNA: TGTGCCAGCAGCGTAGAGGGGGGGGCGGCCCAGCATTTT
CDR3 protein: CASSVEGGAAQHF
D gene: -
V gene: TRBV9
clone size: few
J gene: TRBJ1-5
CDR3 length: 13

CDR3 DNA: TGTGCCAGCAGTTTACAGGATCGGGAGACCCAGTACTTC
CDR3 protein: CASSLQDRETQYF
D gene: -
V gene: TRBV12-3/TRBV12-4
clone size: many
J gene: TRBJ2-5
CDR3 length: 13

CDR3 DNA: TGTGCCAGCAGCCAGGCCCTCCTATACAATGAGCAGTTCTTC
CDR3 protein: CASSQALLYNEQFF
D gene: -
V gene: TRBV27
clone size: few
J gene: TRBJ2-1
CDR3 length: 14

CDR3 DNA: TGCGCCAGCAGCTTTCGGCTAGCGGGAGACAATGAGCAGTTCTTC
CDR3 protein: CASSFRLAGDNEQFF
D gene: TRBD2
V gene: TRBV5-1
clone size: many
J gene: TRBJ2-1
CDR3 length: 15

CDR3 DNA: TGTGCCAGCAGCGTGACCAGCGGTACCTACAATGAGCAGTTCTTC
CDR3 protein: CASSVTSGTYNEQFF
D gene: -
V gene: TRBV9
clone size: -
J gene: TRBJ2-1
CDR3 length: 15

CDR3 DNA: TGTGCCAGCAGTACAGGACTAGCGGGAGGGTTTGAGCAGTTCTTC
CDR3 protein: CASSTGLAGGFEQFF
D gene: TRBD2
V gene: TRBV5-6
clone size: many
J gene: TRBJ2-1
CDR3 length: 15

CDR3 DNA: TGTGCCAGCAGACCTGACAGCTACTCCTATAATTCACCCCTCCACTTT
CDR3 protein: CASRPDSYSYNSPLHF
D gene: -
V gene: TRBV12-3/TRBV12-4
clone size: -
J gene: TRBJ1-6
CDR3 length: 16

CDR3 DNA: TGTGCCAGCAGCCCCATCACTAGCGGGGGGGCCCCATACTTC
CDR3 protein: CASSPITSGGAPYF
D gene: TRBD2
V gene: TRBV9
clone size: many
J gene: TRBJ2-5
CDR3 length: 14

CDR3 DNA: TGTGCCACCAGCAGAGACGAGACTGTAGGCTCCTACAATGAGCAGTTCTTC
CDR3 protein: CATSRDETVGSYNEQFF
D gene: -
V gene: TRBV15
clone size: -
J gene: TRBJ2-1
CDR3 length: 17

CDR3 DNA: TGTGCCAGCAGCGCCATCCGGGACAGCTACGAGCAGTACTTC
CDR3 protein: CASSAIRDSYEQYF
D gene: TRBD1
V gene: TRBV7-9
clone size: -
J gene: TRBJ2-7
CDR3 length: 14

CDR3 DNA: TGTGCCAGCAGCTTGCGGACTGTTACTGAAGCTTTCTTT
CDR3 protein: CASSLRTVTEAFF
D gene: -
V gene: TRBV7-6
clone size: -
J gene: TRBJ1-1
CDR3 length: 13

CDR3 DNA: TGTGCCAGCAGTTTCCGGCGCAGGGCCACCTACGAGCAGTACTTC
CDR3 protein: CASSFRRRATYEQYF
D gene: -
V gene: TRBV12-3/TRBV12-4
clone size: few
J gene: TRBJ2-7
CDR3 length: 15

CDR3 DNA: TGTGCCAGCAGCTTAGCGGAGGCAGGGGGCCCGTACGAGCAGTACTTC
CDR3 protein: CASSLAEAGGPYEQYF
D gene: TRBD1
V gene: TRBV7-6
clone size: -
J gene: TRBJ2-7
CDR3 length: 16

CDR3 DNA: TGTGCCATCAGTGAGTCGCTGACAGGGAACACCGGGGAGCTGTTTTTT
CDR3 protein: CAISESLTGNTGELFF
D gene: -
V gene: TRBV10-3
clone size: -
J gene: TRBJ2-2
CDR3 length: 16

CDR3 DNA: TGTGCCACCAGGACTAGCGGGAGTCACGAGCAGTACTTC
CDR3 protein: CATRTSGSHEQYF
D gene: TRBD2
V gene: TRBV12-3/TRBV12-4
clone size: few
J gene: TRBJ2-7
CDR3 length: 13

CDR3 DNA: TGCGCCAGCAGCCGGGACGGAGCTCCCGGTCAGCCCCAGCATTTT
CDR3 protein: CASSRDGAPGQPQHF
D gene: -
V gene: TRBV5-1
clone size: few
J gene: TRBJ1-5
CDR3 length: 15

CDR3 DNA: TGTGCCAGCAGCCGCCGAGGAGAAAGATATTTT
CDR3 protein: CASSRRGERYF
D gene: -
V gene: TRBV7-2
clone size: -
J gene: TRBJ2-3
CDR3 length: 11

CDR3 DNA: TGTGCCATCAGTGACCCGGACTCTCACGGGGATGAGCAGTTCTTC
CDR3 protein: CAISDPDSHGDEQFF
D gene: -
V gene: TRBV10-3
clone size: -
J gene: TRBJ2-1
CDR3 length: 15

CDR3 DNA: TGCGCCAGCAGCCGAACCGGGTCCGACTACGAGCAGTACTTC
CDR3 protein: CASSRTGSDYEQYF
D gene: -
V gene: TRBV5-1
clone size: -
J gene: TRBJ2-7
CDR3 length: 14

CDR3 DNA: TGTGCCAGTAGTTTAAGTTTCACCGGGGAGCTGTTTTTT
CDR3 protein: CASSLSFTGELFF
D gene: -
V gene: TRBV19
clone size: few
J gene: TRBJ2-2
CDR3 length: 13

CDR3 DNA: TGCGCCAGCAGCCAAGTCGGGCAGGGCAACGAGCAGTACTTC
CDR3 protein: CASSQVGQGNEQYF
D gene: -
V gene: TRBV4-1
clone size: few
J gene: TRBJ2-7
CDR3 length: 14

CDR3 DNA: TGTGCCAGCAGTTTATCCGTAAGGGCTCCTGGCTACACCTTC
CDR3 protein: CASSLSVRAPGYTF
D gene: -
V gene: TRBV12-3/TRBV12-4
clone size: -
J gene: TRBJ1-2
CDR3 length: 14

CDR3 DNA: TGTGCCAGCTCACAGGGGGCTGATGGCTACACCTTC
CDR3 protein: CASSQGADGYTF
D gene: TRBD1
V gene: TRBV18
clone size: -
J gene: TRBJ1-2
CDR3 length: 12

CDR3 DNA: TGTGCCACCAGTGGGGCAGGGGGCAAGTACACTGAAGCTTTCTTT
CDR3 protein: CATSGAGGKYTEAFF
D gene: TRBD1
V gene: TRBV24-1
clone size: -
J gene: TRBJ1-1
CDR3 length: 15

CDR3 DNA: TGTGCCAGCAGCGCTACCGGGACTAGCTACAATGAGCAGTTCTTC
CDR3 protein: CASSATGTSYNEQFF
D gene: TRBD2
V gene: TRBV7-2
clone size: few
J gene: TRBJ2-1
CDR3 length: 15

CDR3 DNA: TGCGCCAGCAGCTCGGCCGAAGGACTAAGCTCCTACGAGCAGTACTTC
CDR3 protein: CASSSAEGLSSYEQYF
D gene: -
V gene: TRBV5-1
clone size: few
J gene: TRBJ2-7
CDR3 length: 16

CDR3 DNA: TGTGCCAGCAGCTCTCTGGGTCTGAATGAAAAACTGTTTTTT
CDR3 protein: CASSSLGLNEKLFF
D gene: -
V gene: TRBV7-2
clone size: -
J gene: TRBJ1-4
CDR3 length: 14

CDR3 DNA: TGCGCCAGCAGCCAAGATCTAAGCACAGATACGCAGTATTTT
CDR3 protein: CASSQDLSTDTQYF
D gene: -
V gene: TRBV4-1
clone size: -
J gene: TRBJ2-3
CDR3 length: 14

CDR3 DNA: TGCAGTGCTAGAGCTCCCAGGGGTAATGAGCAGTTCTTC
CDR3 protein: CSARAPRGNEQFF
D gene: -
V gene: TRBV20-1
clone size: -
J gene: TRBJ2-1
CDR3 length: 13

CDR3 DNA: TGTGCCAGCAGTGAAAGGGAGATCGGCACCGGGGAGCTGTTTTTT
CDR3 protein: CASSEREIGTGELFF
D gene: -
V gene: TRBV6-1
clone size: few
J gene: TRBJ2-2
CDR3 length: 15

CDR3 DNA: TGTGCCAGCAGCATCACCCTTGGAGGGGGGGAGAGGGTGAACACTGAAGCTTTCTTT
CDR3 protein: CASSITLGGGERVNTEAFF
D gene: -
V gene: TRBV21-1
clone size: few
J gene: TRBJ1-1
CDR3 length: 19

CDR3 DNA: TGCAGCGTTGAGAAGCAGGGGGAGGGCTATGGCTACACCTTC
CDR3 protein: CSVEKQGEGYGYTF
D gene: TRBD1
V gene: TRBV29-1
clone size: -
J gene: TRBJ1-2
CDR3 length: 14